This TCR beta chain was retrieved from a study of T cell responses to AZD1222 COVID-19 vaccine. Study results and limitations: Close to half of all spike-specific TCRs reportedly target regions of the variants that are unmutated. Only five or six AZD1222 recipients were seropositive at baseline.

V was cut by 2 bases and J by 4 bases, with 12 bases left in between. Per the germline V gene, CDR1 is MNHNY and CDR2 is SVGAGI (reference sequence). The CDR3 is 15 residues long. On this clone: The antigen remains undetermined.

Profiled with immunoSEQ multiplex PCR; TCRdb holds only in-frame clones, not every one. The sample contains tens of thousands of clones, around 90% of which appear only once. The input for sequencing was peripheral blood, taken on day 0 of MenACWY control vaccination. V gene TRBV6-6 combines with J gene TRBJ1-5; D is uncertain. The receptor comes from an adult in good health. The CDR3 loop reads CASSYLDTTNQPQHF. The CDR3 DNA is TGTGCCAGCAGTTACCTAGACACGACAAATCAGCCCCAGCATTTT.